A selection of T cell receptor beta chains follows, all from one sample in a study of T cell repertoires in cytomegalovirus infection. MiXCR, applied by TCRdb to the reads, yields one record per CDR3 protein. The table lists 310,000 or so distinct CDR3 sequences, roughly 26% of them singletons, with approximately 15% in the top ten. Material: PBMCs. These receptors were obtained from a human donor in good health (CMV status not recorded). Some clones in this sample may be carry-over from other donors' samples. The CDR3 runs from the conserved cysteine through the conserved F or W. D genes are given only for firm matches. Not all rows give a size; the values are once, few, many and, for expanded clones, a class.

V gene: TRBV11-2
clone size: many
D gene: -
J gene: TRBJ2-3
CDR3 DNA: TGTGCCAGCGGCAGAAGGGCCTCGGGGTTCGATACGCAGTATTTT
CDR3 protein: CASGRRASGFDTQYF

V gene: TRBV7-2
clone size: -
D gene: -
J gene: TRBJ1-1
CDR3 DNA: TGTGCCAGCAGCCCCGGGAAGGGACGGTCCCCGAACACTGAAGCTTTCTTT
CDR3 protein: CASSPGKGRSPNTEAFF

V gene: TRBV4-3
clone size: -
D gene: TRBD1
J gene: TRBJ1-6
CDR3 DNA: TGCGCCAGCAGCCAAGACCCCGGGACAGGTTCACCCCTCCACTTT
CDR3 protein: CASSQDPGTGSPLHF

V gene: TRBV7-2
clone size: many
D gene: TRBD1
J gene: TRBJ2-3
CDR3 DNA: TGTGCCAGCAGCCCACTTAGGAGACAGGGATTCACAGATACGCAGTATTTT
CDR3 protein: CASSPLRRQGFTDTQYF

V gene: TRBV29-1
clone size: -
D gene: TRBD2
J gene: TRBJ2-6
CDR3 DNA: TGCAGCGTCCCCGGGACTAGCGACTCTGGGGCCAACGTCCTGACTTTC
CDR3 protein: CSVPGTSDSGANVLTF

V gene: TRBV7-2
clone size: many
D gene: TRBD2
J gene: TRBJ2-4
CDR3 DNA: TGTGCCAGCAGCACGCTCCCCTCGGGACTAGCGGGAGCGGGTAACATTCAGTACTTC
CDR3 protein: CASSTLPSGLAGAGNIQYF

V gene: TRBV7-8
clone size: many
D gene: -
J gene: TRBJ2-7
CDR3 DNA: TGTGCCAGCAGCCTGGGGCCAGGGGGGTACGAGCAGTACTTC
CDR3 protein: CASSLGPGGYEQYF

V gene: TRBV28
clone size: many
D gene: -
J gene: TRBJ1-4
CDR3 DNA: TGTGCCAGCAGGCTCCCGGGGAGGAGTGAAAAACTGTTTTTT
CDR3 protein: CASRLPGRSEKLFF

V gene: TRBV11-2
clone size: -
D gene: -
J gene: TRBJ2-5
CDR3 DNA: TGTGCCAGCAGCTTACGCGAAGAGACCCAGTACTTC
CDR3 protein: CASSLREETQYF

V gene: TRBV14
clone size: -
D gene: TRBD1
J gene: TRBJ2-1
CDR3 DNA: TGTGCCAGCAGCGAGACCGGGACAGGGGCCCCCAATGAGCAGTTCTTC
CDR3 protein: CASSETGTGAPNEQFF

V gene: TRBV11-3
clone size: -
D gene: TRBD1
J gene: TRBJ2-2
CDR3 DNA: TGTGCCAGCAGCAGGGACAGCACCGGGGAGCTGTTGTTT
CDR3 protein: CASSRDSTGELLF

V gene: TRBV7-2
clone size: many
D gene: -
J gene: TRBJ2-1
CDR3 DNA: TGTGCCAGCAGCCGAGGACCGGACAATGAGCAGTTCTTC
CDR3 protein: CASSRGPDNEQFF

V gene: TRBV6-2/TRBV6-3
clone size: -
D gene: TRBD1
J gene: TRBJ2-6
CDR3 DNA: TGTGCCAGCAGTCTAGGACAGGCAAACTCTGGGGCCAACGTCCTGACTTTC
CDR3 protein: CASSLGQANSGANVLTF

V gene: TRBV7-9
clone size: many
D gene: -
J gene: TRBJ2-5
CDR3 DNA: TGTGCCAGCAGCTTCGGGGGCAGCGGGGAGACCCAGTACTTC
CDR3 protein: CASSFGGSGETQYF

V gene: TRBV5-4
clone size: -
D gene: -
J gene: TRBJ2-7
CDR3 DNA: TGTGCCAGCAGCTTGGAAGCACAGGGTAGTAAGTACTTC
CDR3 protein: CASSLEAQGSKYF

V gene: TRBV28
clone size: few
D gene: -
J gene: TRBJ1-2
CDR3 DNA: TGTGCCAGCAATTTCCAGGATTTCTATGGCTACACCTTC
CDR3 protein: CASNFQDFYGYTF

V gene: TRBV27
clone size: few
D gene: -
J gene: TRBJ1-1
CDR3 DNA: TGTGCCAGCACTCCGGGAGGGAGGAACACTGAAGCTTTCTTT
CDR3 protein: CASTPGGRNTEAFF

V gene: TRBV7-2
clone size: few
D gene: -
J gene: TRBJ1-2
CDR3 DNA: TGTGCCAGCAGCTTATCACGGGCAGAAACCCTCTATGGCTACACCTTC
CDR3 protein: CASSLSRAETLYGYTF

V gene: TRBV7-2
clone size: few
D gene: TRBD2
J gene: TRBJ2-1
CDR3 DNA: TGTGCCAGCAGCCCCCGATCAGCGGGGAGCTCCTACAATGAGCAGTTCTTC
CDR3 protein: CASSPRSAGSSYNEQFF

V gene: TRBV5-6
clone size: few
D gene: TRBD2
J gene: TRBJ2-3
CDR3 DNA: TGTGCCAGCAGCTTAAGCCGGGAGGTTATAGATACGCAGTATTTT
CDR3 protein: CASSLSREVIDTQYF

V gene: TRBV6-2/TRBV6-3
clone size: few
D gene: -
J gene: TRBJ2-1
CDR3 DNA: TGTGCCAGCAGTTACCCGCCTCGGAACAATGAGCAGTTCTTC
CDR3 protein: CASSYPPRNNEQFF

V gene: TRBV7-2
clone size: many
D gene: TRBD2
J gene: TRBJ2-1
CDR3 DNA: TGTGCCAGCAGCCTCTGGGCTAGCGGGACCTACAATGAGCAGTTCTTC
CDR3 protein: CASSLWASGTYNEQFF

V gene: TRBV28
clone size: many
D gene: -
J gene: TRBJ2-4
CDR3 DNA: TGTGCCAGCAGCCCAATGGCTGGCATTCAGTACTTC
CDR3 protein: CASSPMAGIQYF

V gene: TRBV7-2
clone size: few
D gene: -
J gene: TRBJ2-3
CDR3 DNA: TGTGCCAGCAGCTTCACAGGGAGCGCAGATACGCAGTATTTT
CDR3 protein: CASSFTGSADTQYF

V gene: TRBV28
clone size: few
D gene: -
J gene: TRBJ2-7
CDR3 DNA: TGTGCCAGCAGTTTGGGCATCCTAATCCCCTACGAGCAGTACTTC
CDR3 protein: CASSLGILIPYEQYF

V gene: TRBV12-3/TRBV12-4
clone size: few
D gene: TRBD1
J gene: TRBJ1-1
CDR3 DNA: TGTGCCAGCAGTGCGGACAGGGGGCTCCTGGGGGCTTTCTTT
CDR3 protein: CASSADRGLLGAFF

V gene: TRBV6-5
clone size: few
D gene: -
J gene: TRBJ2-1
CDR3 DNA: TGTGCCAGCAGACTGAGCTACAATGAGCAGTTCTTC
CDR3 protein: CASRLSYNEQFF

V gene: TRBV4-3
clone size: -
D gene: -
J gene: TRBJ2-5
CDR3 DNA: TGCGCCAGCAGCCAAGATACCGCGGTGGTTGGGGAGACCCAGTACTTC
CDR3 protein: CASSQDTAVVGETQYF

V gene: TRBV28
clone size: -
D gene: -
J gene: TRBJ2-7
CDR3 DNA: TGTGCCAGCAGTTTCGCGGGTACCTCCCTCGAGCAGTACTTC
CDR3 protein: CASSFAGTSLEQYF